Following are 16 T cell receptor beta chains from one sample sequenced in a study of CD8 T cells in ankylosing spondylitis. A single record per CDR3 protein comes from TCRdb applying MiXCR to the 5' RACE reads. The sample has about 250,000 distinct CDR3 sequences, approximately 20% seen once; the top ten hold less than 35%. The sequenced sample consisted of blood, either unsorted or a sorted T cell fraction (not recorded which). These receptors originate from a male donor with ankylosing spondylitis or in good health (not recorded which).

The chain joins TRBV6-1 to TRBJ2-7; 8 nucleotides align to TRBD2. Germline assignment: CDR1 MNHNS and CDR2 SASEGT. This CDR3 region has 15 residues. V lost 2 bases to trimming and J lost 2 bases; unmatched junction nucleotides: 5. The CDR3 DNA is TGTGCCAGCAGTGAACTCGCGGGAGGCGCCTACGAGCAGTACTTC. This gives the protein CASSELAGGAYEQYF.

This clonotype was seen many times. This chain connects TRBV9 to TRBJ2-1; 10 nucleotides line up with TRBD2. This CDR3 spans 17 amino acids. V shed 4 bases, J shed 4 bases, and the junction held 11 bases outside the gene matches. The germline V gene has CDR1 SGDLS and CDR2 YYNGEE. DNA of the CDR3: TGTGCCAGCAGCCCGCCTTGGTCAGCGGGAGGGTACAATGAGCAGTTCTTC. Amino acids: CASSPPWSAGGYNEQFF.

V usage is TRBV19 and J usage is TRBJ2-7; 10 bases line up with TRBD2. With 4 bases clipped from V and 5 bases from J, the junction kept 2 bases outside the gene matches. The CDR3 runs 13 residues. The V gene's germline CDR1 is LNHDA and CDR2 SQIVND (reference sequence). CDR3 sequence reads: CASSSLAGDEQYF. In DNA form, the CDR3 reads TGTGCCAGTAGTAGTCTAGCGGGAGACGAGCAGTACTTC.

This clonotype was picked up a small number of times. The chain couples TRBV25-1 to TRBJ2-1, with TRBD2 matching over 13 bases. The CDR3 is made up of 15 amino acids. Germline V CDR1 and CDR2: MGHDK, SYGVNS. V was clipped by 5 bases and J by 7 bases; unmatched bases: 5. This CDR3 reads CASSPAGLAGNEQFF. In nucleotides, the CDR3 is TGTGCCAGCAGTCCCGCGGGACTAGCGGGGAATGAGCAGTTCTTC.

Here the CDR3 reads CASRGGQGNYEQYF. DNA for the CDR3: TGCGCCAGCAGAGGGGGACAGGGGAATTACGAGCAGTACTTC. V and J are TRBV5-1 and TRBJ2-7; 10 positions agree with TRBD1. Trimming at V came to 5 bases and at J to 4 bases, leaving 6 bases not matched to a gene. CDR1 is SGHRS and CDR2 is YFSETQ in the germline V gene. The length of the CDR3 is 14 residues.

This clonotype was recorded a few times. The chain carries TRBV18 and TRBJ1-1; D ambiguous. V was cut by 0 bases and J by 0 bases, with 8 bases left in between. Germline CDR1 KGHSH, CDR2 LQKENI. The CDR3 covers 15 residues. The CDR3 protein is CASSPPYSLNTEAFF. The DNA for the CDR3 is TGTGCCAGCTCACCACCGTACTCATTGAACACTGAAGCTTTCTTT.

V and J are TRBV7-9 and TRBJ2-7; 9 nucleotides match TRBD2. Trimming took 2 bases from V and 0 from J; bases not matched to a gene: 5. The CDR3 length is 16 residues. Germline assignment: CDR1 SEHNR and CDR2 FQNEAQ (reference sequence). CDR3 sequence: CASSLPGTSPSYEQYF. For the CDR3, the DNA is TGTGCCAGCAGCTTACCCGGGACTAGCCCCTCCTACGAGCAGTACTTC.

This clonotype was seen only a few times. This chain connects TRBV12-3 or TRBV12-4 to TRBJ2-5, with unresolved D. The CDR3 consists of 15 residues. The germline V and J ends were trimmed by 1 base and 5 bases, with 14 bases remaining between them. The CDR3 DNA reads as TGTGCCAGCAGTTTAGGCTACGATGGACGGGAGACCCAGTACTTC. It codes for CASSLGYDGRETQYF.

The rearrangement links TRBV27 to TRBJ2-1; the match to TRBD2 covers 8 bases. Trimming took 11 bases from V and 1 from J; bases not matched to a gene: 7. The CDR3 length is 14 residues. Germline lookup yields CDR1 MNHEY and CDR2 SMNVEV (reference sequence). DNA for the CDR3: TGTGCCGTCACTTCGGGGGGGTCCTACAATGAGCAGTTCTTC. As protein: CAVTSGGSYNEQFF.

The chain recombines TRBV4-1 with TRBJ2-2, with 8 bases that match TRBD2. V trimming: 1 base; J trimming: 3 bases; junction bases outside the gene matches: 1. This CDR3 has 15 residues. Germline lookup yields CDR1 MGHRA and CDR2 YSYEKL. The CDR3 DNA reads as TGCGCCAGCAGCCAAGGACTAGCGCACACCGGGGAGCTGTTTTTT. Residues: CASSQGLAHTGELFF.

In this sample, this clonotype turned up a few times. The chain links TRBV24-1 to TRBJ2-3, with 8 nucleotides matching TRBD2. The germline CDR1 and CDR2 sequences are KGHDR and SFDVKD. J was trimmed by 2 bases and V by 5 bases; bases with no gene match: 8. CDR3 length: 16 amino acids. The CDR3 spells CATSGLYGRDTDTQYF. CDR3 in DNA: TGTGCCACCAGTGGCCTTTACGGGAGGGACACAGATACGCAGTATTTT.

This clonotype occurred a few times. The chain joins TRBV29-1 to TRBJ1-1; D not resolved. The CDR3 sequence is 12 residues long. Looked up from germline, CDR1 is SQVTM and CDR2 is ANQGSEA. V dropped 5 bases and J dropped 6 bases, with 13 bases sitting between them. The CDR3 DNA reads TGCAGCGTTCGTCTGGGAGGAGCTGAAGCTTTCTTT. Translating it yields CSVRLGGAEAFF.

This rearrangement joins TRBV6-2 or TRBV6-3 to TRBJ2-5; D is tentatively TRBD1 or TRBD2 (6 bases each). V lost 4 bases and J 5 bases, leaving 14 bases between the germline ends. Germline V gene lookup returns CDR1 MNHEY and CDR2 SVGEGT. The CDR3 length is 14 residues. CDR3 nucleotide sequence: TGTGCCAGCAGTTCACCGGAGGGGGTGGAGACCCAGTACTTC. Residues: CASSSPEGVETQYF.

The chain recombines TRBV7-9 with TRBJ1-1; D is perhaps TRBD1 (5 bases). The CDR3 runs 11 residues. Trimming shortened V by 8 bases and J by 8 bases, and 12 bases separated the two germline ends. CDR1 and CDR2 (germline): SEHNR, FQNEAQ (reference sequence). CDR3 residues: CASGRESEAFF. The CDR3 DNA reads as TGTGCCAGCGGCAGGGAGTCGGAAGCTTTCTTT.

This clonotype was counted only a few times. The V and J genes are TRBV6-5 and TRBJ2-7; no reliable D call. The CDR3 runs to 14 residues. V gave up 0 bases and J gave up 5 bases, with 11 bases separating them. Germline CDR1 MNHEY, CDR2 SVGAGI. CDR3 in DNA: TGTGCCAGCAGTTACTCAAAAAGACACGACGAGCAGTACTTC. Translating it yields CASSYSKRHDEQYF.

The V gene is TRBV15, the J gene TRBJ2-7; D is unclear. Trimming took off 0 bases at V and 7 bases at J, with 10 bases between the two ends. This CDR3 is 13 amino acids long. Germline V gene lookup returns CDR1 LNHNV and CDR2 YYDKDF (reference sequence). The CDR3: CATSRESRREQYF. The CDR3 nucleotides read TGTGCCACCAGCAGAGAGAGTAGGCGGGAGCAGTACTTC. Full variable domain (remainder filled in from reference TRBV15 and TRBJ2-7): DAMVIQNPRYQVTQFGKPVTLSCSQTLNHNVMYWYQQKSSQAPKLLFHYYDKDFNNEADTPDNFQSRRPNTSFCFLDIRSPGLGDTAMYLCATSRESRREQYFGPGTRLTVT.